The rows below give T cell receptor beta chains drawn from one sample of a study of identical twins. A single record per CDR3 protein comes from TCRdb applying MiXCR to the 5' RACE reads. The repertoire holds 1.5 million or so distinct CDR3 sequences, with about 30% as singletons. Sequencing was carried out using cord blood. Every receptor here comes from a newborn girl in good health. Each CDR3 is given with its conserved first and last residue. A D gene is named only where the DNA matches it firmly. For some rows the clone size is stated as once, few or many, or as a class when expanded; others skip it.

TRBV7-6	16	TRBD2	TRBJ2-1	.	TGTGCCAGCAGGTCTTTCGGACTAGCGGACTACAATGAGCAGTTCTTC	CASRSFGLADYNEQFF
TRBV7-2	14	TRBD2	TRBJ2-5	.	TGTGCCAGCAGCCTTCAGAGCGGGGGCGATGAGCAGTACTTC	CASSLQSGGDEQYF
TRBV27	15	.	TRBJ2-6	few	TGTGCCAGCAGTTTAATGGGGATGGGGGCCAACGTCCTGACTTTC	CASSLMGMGANVLTF
TRBV25-1	15	.	TRBJ2-2	.	TGTGCCAGCAGCCCACGGGACAAAAACACCGGGGAGCTGTTTTTT	CASSPRDKNTGELFF
TRBV10-3	15	.	TRBJ2-7	many	TGTGCCATCAGTGCCCCCGACAGACAGCCCTACGAGCAGTACTTC	CAISAPDRQPYEQYF
TRBV5-1	14	TRBD1	TRBJ1-6	few	TGCGCCAGCAGCCCCGACAGGGTGTATTCACCCCTCCACTTT	CASSPDRVYSPLHF
TRBV9	16	TRBD2	TRBJ2-5	few	TGTGCCAGCAGCGCACTAGCGGGGGGGTTACAAGAGACCCAGTACTTC	CASSALAGGLQETQYF
TRBV21-1	15	.	TRBJ1-2	few	TGTGCCAGCAGCAAAAAAGGACGACCTAACTATGGCTACACCTTC	CASSKKGRPNYGYTF
TRBV27	13	.	TRBJ2-4	many	TGTGCCAGCAGTAGGGAGGTTCGGTACATTCAGTACTTC	CASSREVRYIQYF
TRBV6-6	17	TRBD2	TRBJ2-7	few	TGTGCCGGCAGTTTAAGACTAGCGGGAACGAGCTCCTACGAGCAGTACTTC	CAGSLRLAGTSSYEQYF
TRBV20-1	16	.	TRBJ2-2	few	TGCAGTGCTAGAGATGTTGGGAGACCGTGGACCGGGGAGCTGTTTTTT	CSARDVGRPWTGELFF
TRBV2	15	.	TRBJ1-2	few	TGTGCCAGCATTCGGGATTGGGGAGCCCACTATGGCTACACCTTC	CASIRDWGAHYGYTF
TRBV5-1	16	.	TRBJ2-5	.	TGCGCCAGCAGCCTCCGCCTACTGCGGGCGAAAGAGACCCAGTACTTC	CASSLRLLRAKETQYF
TRBV4-1	14	.	TRBJ1-2	.	TGCGCCAGCAGCCACGGGTTGGGGAACTATGGCTACACCTTC	CASSHGLGNYGYTF
TRBV7-9	17	TRBD2	TRBJ2-3	few	TGTGCCAGCAGCTCTTTTAACTACCGGGAGGCCAGGGATACGCAGTATTTT	CASSSFNYREARDTQYF
TRBV4-1	13	.	TRBJ1-1	.	TGCGCCAGCAGCCATCCCAGGGGACTAGGAGCTTTCTTT	CASSHPRGLGAFF
TRBV29-1	14	.	TRBJ2-2	.	TGCAGCGTTGACCCGGGGGCCAACACCGGGGAGCTGTTTTTT	CSVDPGANTGELFF
TRBV5-1	15	TRBD1	TRBJ2-7	few	TGCGCCAGCAGCTTGGCCGGGACAGGGTTACACGAGCAGTACTTC	CASSLAGTGLHEQYF
TRBV3-1	12	.	TRBJ1-6	.	TGTGCCAGCAGGGGGTCGGATTCACCCCTCCACTTT	CASRGSDSPLHF
TRBV27	15	.	TRBJ2-3	.	TGTGCCAGCAGTGTTCTAGCTGGGGACACAGATACGCAGTATTTT	CASSVLAGDTDTQYF
TRBV20-1	15	.	TRBJ2-7	many	TGCAGTGCTAGACGTTGGGGCCAGATAACCTACGAGCAGTACTTC	CSARRWGQITYEQYF
TRBV28	15	.	TRBJ2-7	few	TGTGCCAGCAGTTCCGTGGAGGCTGGTGGCTACGAGCAGTACTTC	CASSSVEAGGYEQYF